Below are 26 T cell receptor beta chains sequenced from a single sample in a study of blood T cell repertoires in COVID-19. Clones were read by immunoSEQ multiplex PCR, and TCRdb kept only the in-frame ones, dropping some. This sample has around 170,000 clones; approximately 80% occur once, and the top ten carry less than 3.5%. The material sequenced was peripheral blood. Every receptor here comes from a woman between 55 and 75 years old with acute or convalescent COVID-19.

The V and J genes are TRBV19 and TRBJ1-1; 10 nucleotides agree with TRBD1. The CDR3 runs 14 residues. Germline loops: CDR1 LNHDA, CDR2 SQIVND (reference sequence). The trim removed 5 bases at V and 7 bases at J, leaving 7 bases unmatched. The CDR3 region has the DNA TGTGCCAGTAGTGACAGGGGGCGAATTTTTGAAGCTTTCTTT. Translating gives CASSDRGRIFEAFF. The full variable domain, rest sourced from reference TRBV19 and TRBJ1-1, is DGGITQSPKYLFRKEGQNVTLSCEQNLNHDAMYWYRQDPGQGLRLIYYSQIVNDFQKGDIAEGYSVSREKKESFPLTVTSAQKNPTAFYLCASSDRGRIFEAFFGQGTRLTVV.

The V call is TRBV27, the J call TRBJ1-5; 8 positions match TRBD1. V lost 5 bases and J lost 8; bases outside the gene matches: 8. This CDR3 is 14 amino acids long. Germline loops: CDR1 MNHEY, CDR2 SMNVEV (reference sequence). The CDR3 loop is CASSPRTGREPQHF. The DNA of the CDR3 is TGTGCCAGCAGTCCACGGACAGGGAGGGAGCCCCAGCATTTT.

This clone was found a few times. The V call is TRBV19, the J call TRBJ1-2; the D is unclear. Germline V gene data show CDR1 as LNHDA and CDR2 as SQIVND (reference sequence). This CDR3 comprises 12 residues. Trimming pared 5 bases from V and 4 bases from J, leaving 8 bases between. CDR3 sequence (DNA): TGTGCCAGTAGTGTTCTAGGCTATGGCTACACCTTC. Translating gives CASSVLGYGYTF.

The rearrangement joins TRBV6-5 to TRBJ1-1; D is possibly TRBD1 (5 bases). V was pared by 0 bases and J by 10 bases, with 21 bases between. Germline lookup yields CDR1 MNHEY and CDR2 SVGAGI. This CDR3 has 16 amino acids. The CDR3 sequence is CASSYSNSQAVSLAFF. The CDR3 DNA follows: TGTGCCAGCAGTTACTCGAATTCACAGGCCGTTAGTCTAGCTTTCTTT.

V is TRBV10-3 and J is TRBJ2-1; 12 bases match TRBD2. V was pared by 7 bases and J by 6 bases, with 7 bases of the junction left unmatched. Germline-derived CDR1 and CDR2 are ENHRY and SYGVKD. The CDR3 covers 15 residues. CDR3 coding DNA: TGTGCCATCATGGAGACTAGCGGGGGTCCCAATGAGCAGTTCTTC. It yields the protein CAIMETSGGPNEQFF.

This clone was counted between two and nine times. The V gene is TRBV5-1, the J gene TRBJ1-4; 9 positions agree with TRBD1. From germline, CDR1 is SGHRS and CDR2 YFSETQ. V was clipped by 0 bases and J by 5 bases; unmatched bases: 2. The CDR3 sequence is 15 residues long. As DNA, the CDR3 is TGCGCCAGCAGCTTGGGAGGGACAGGGAATGAAAAACTGTTTTTT. It translates to CASSLGGTGNEKLFF.

CDR3 loop: CASSLGQSGPYEQYF. The CDR3, as DNA: TGTGCCAGCAGCTTGGGACAGTCCGGGCCCTACGAGCAGTACTTC. The chain links TRBV5-4 to TRBJ2-7; TRBD1 might be the D (5 bases). Per germline, CDR1 SGHNT and CDR2 YYREEE (reference sequence). Deletions cut 0 bases from V and 2 bases from J, with 12 bases between. The CDR3 is 15 amino acids.

CDR3 sequence (DNA): TGCGCCAGCAGTAGTCGCGGGGGTTCCTACAATGAGCAGTTCTTC. Residues: CASSSRGGSYNEQFF. V is TRBV10-2 and J is TRBJ2-1, with 7 bases lining up with TRBD2. V shed 5 bases and J 1 base; nucleotides not matched to a gene: 5. CDR1 and CDR2 from the germline V gene are WSHSY and SAAADI. The CDR3 has 15 amino acids.

The gene calls are TRBV5-1 and TRBJ1-2; 9 bases map to TRBD1. There are 16 residues in the CDR3. Germline loops: CDR1 SGHRS, CDR2 YFSETQ. Unmatched junction bases numbered 10, after V lost 1 base and J lost 6 bases. Written as DNA, the CDR3 is TGCGCCAGCAGCTTGAGTCCGGGACAGGGCGAAGATGGCTACACCTTC. It is translated as CASSLSPGQGEDGYTF.

The V call is TRBV24-1, the J call TRBJ1-2; D ambiguous. The CDR3 sequence is 12 residues long. V was clipped by 2 bases and J by 6 bases, with 6 bases between them. CDR1 and CDR2 (germline): KGHDR, SFDVKD. CDR3 sequence (DNA): TGTGCCACCAGTGATTCCCTAGATGGCTACACCTTC. Encoded protein: CATSDSLDGYTF.

This clone was seen only a few times. V and J are TRBV4-1 and TRBJ1-1, with D possibly TRBD1 on 6 matching bases. The CDR3 covers 15 residues. V was shortened by 4 bases and J by 4 bases, with 16 bases between the two germline ends. CDR1 and CDR2 (germline): MGHRA, YSYEKL. The CDR3, as DNA: TGCGCCAGCAGCCGCCCCCCCAGGGGAAGCACTGAAGCTTTCTTT. It specifies CASSRPPRGSTEAFF.

The chain couples TRBV5-4 to TRBJ1-1; 7 nucleotides agree with TRBD1. Per germline, CDR1 SGHNT and CDR2 YYREEE (reference sequence). V trimming: 4 bases; J trimming: 5 bases; junction bases outside the gene matches: 8. The CDR3 spans 14 residues. This CDR3 is CASSPDRRGTEAFF. The CDR3 DNA reads TGTGCCAGCAGCCCGGACAGGAGGGGGACTGAAGCTTTCTTT.

The rearrangement links TRBV4-1 to TRBJ2-3, with 7 bases fitting TRBD2. The ends lost 0 bases at V and 1 base at J; junction bases unmatched: 7. Germline lookup yields CDR1 MGHRA and CDR2 YSYEKL. The CDR3 has 17 residues. The CDR3 is CASSQETKAGGTDTQYF. The CDR3 DNA reads as TGCGCCAGCAGCCAAGAAACTAAGGCGGGAGGCACAGATACGCAGTATTTT.

The chain has TRBV2 and TRBJ2-7; D possibly corresponds to TRBD1 (5 bases). The CDR3 sequence is 14 residues long. V lost 7 bases and J 0 bases, leaving 13 bases between the germline ends. In germline, CDR1 is SNHLY, CDR2 FYNNEI. CDR3 in amino acids: CASNLQEISYEQYF. The DNA for the CDR3 is TGTGCCAGCAATTTACAGGAAATCTCCTACGAGCAGTACTTC.

The chain uses TRBV9 and TRBJ1-2; no reliable D call. V was trimmed by 0 bases and J by 8 bases, leaving 11 bases between them. The CDR3 runs 13 residues. Looked up from germline, CDR1 is SGDLS and CDR2 is YYNGEE. The CDR3 region is CASSVGGSGGYTF. The CDR3 DNA reads as TGTGCCAGCAGCGTAGGTGGTTCGGGGGGCTACACCTTC.

In this sample, this clone turned up a few times. The genes are TRBV3-1 (or the pseudogene TRBV3-2) and TRBJ1-3, with unresolved D. Per the germline V gene, CDR1 is LGHDT and CDR2 is YNNKEL (reference sequence). This CDR3 has 15 residues. V lost 1 base and J 7 bases, leaving 14 bases between the germline ends. CDR3 loop: CASSQGPTTGNTIYF. The CDR3 DNA reads TGTGCCAGCAGCCAAGGACCTACAACCGGGAACACCATATATTTT.

The chain couples TRBV7-2 to TRBJ1-2; D is undetermined. V lost 2 bases and J 4 bases, leaving 8 bases between the germline ends. Germline V CDR1 and CDR2: SGHTA, FQGNSA. This CDR3 has 13 residues. The CDR3 bases are TGTGCCAGCAGCTTAACACCCGTCTATGGCTACACCTTC. Its protein product is CASSLTPVYGYTF.

The chain links TRBV18 to TRBJ2-1, with TRBD2 matching 10 bases. CDR1 is KGHSH, CDR2 LQKENI, per germline. With 1 base clipped from V and 4 bases from J, the junction kept 16 bases outside the gene matches. The CDR3 consists of 20 residues. The CDR3 sequence: CASSPLSLASGGGAYNEQFF. CDR3 bases: TGTGCCAGCTCACCACTCTCGCTGGCTAGCGGGGGCGGTGCGTACAATGAGCAGTTCTTC. The whole variable domain, filled in from reference TRBV18 and TRBJ2-1, reads NAGVMQNPRHLVRRRGQEARLRCSPMKGHSHVYWYRQLPEEGLKFMVYLQKENIIDESGMPKERFSAEFPKEGPSILRIQQVVRGDSAAYFCASSPLSLASGGGAYNEQFFGPGTRLTVL.

The J gene is TRBJ1-5, the V gene TRBV6-2 or TRBV6-3; the D gene is possibly TRBD1 (6 bases). The germline CDR1 and CDR2 sequences are MNHEY and SVGEGT. CDR3 length equals 15 residues. Trimming stripped 5 bases from V and 1 base from J, with 12 bases between. CDR3 sequence (DNA): TGTGCCAGCAGTAACTGGACAGTCAGCAATCAGCCCCAGCATTTT. It is translated as CASSNWTVSNQPQHF.

A single count supports this clone. V and J are TRBV5-1 and TRBJ1-4, with D unresolved. The CDR3 runs to 16 residues. The V and J ends lost 3 bases and 1 base respectively, with 13 bases between them. The V gene's germline CDR1 is SGHRS and CDR2 YFSETQ. CDR3 loop: CASSSLKRGTNEKLFF. The CDR3 region has the DNA TGCGCCAGCAGCTCGTTGAAGAGAGGAACTAATGAAAAACTGTTTTTT.

V and J are TRBV9 and TRBJ1-3; unclear D gene. The CDR3 runs 12 residues. Trimming shortened V by 2 bases and J by 3 bases, and 3 bases separated the two germline ends. Germline CDR1 reads SGDLS; CDR2 reads YYNGEE. The CDR3 sequence: CASSVSGNTIYF. The CDR3 DNA reads TGTGCCAGCAGCGTCAGTGGAAACACCATATATTTT.

This clone was observed a handful of times. The chain combines TRBV4-1 with TRBJ1-1, with TRBD1 matching 7 bases. Germline CDR1 and CDR2: MGHRA and YSYEKL. V lost 0 bases to trimming and J lost 1 base; unmatched junction nucleotides: 8. The CDR3 has 17 residues. As DNA, the CDR3 is TGCGCCAGCAGCCAAGATTTCGCAGGGGGAAAGAACACTGAAGCTTTCTTT. Its protein is CASSQDFAGGKNTEAFF.

The chain links TRBV10-3 to TRBJ1-6; 10 bases match TRBD1. The J segment lost 7 bases and the V segment lost 0 bases, leaving 6 bases of the junction unmatched. From germline, CDR1 is ENHRY and CDR2 SYGVKD. The CDR3 consists of 17 residues. CDR3 in amino acids: CAISESTGGTSNSPLHF. CDR3 nucleotide sequence: TGTGCCATCAGTGAGTCGACAGGGGGCACGTCAAATTCACCCCTCCACTTT.

V gene TRBV6-5 combines with J gene TRBJ1-2; 10 bases agree with TRBD1. Germline-derived CDR1 and CDR2 are MNHEY and SVGAGI. This CDR3 is 15 amino acids long. V lost 6 bases and J lost 4; bases outside the gene matches: 8. CDR3 residues: CASRAGTGVGYGYTF. DNA of the CDR3: TGTGCCAGCAGGGCCGGGACAGGGGTTGGCTATGGCTACACCTTC.

J is TRBJ1-5 and V is TRBV6-2 or TRBV6-3; TRBD1 matches at 7 bases. CDR3 size: 15 residues. Trimming took 5 bases from V and 2 from J; bases not matched to a gene: 6. Germline V gene data show CDR1 as MNHEY and CDR2 as SVGEGT. DNA of the CDR3: TGTGCCAGCAGTCAGACAGGGCACGGCAATCAGCCCCAGCATTTT. Translation gives CASSQTGHGNQPQHF.

In DNA, the CDR3 is TGTGCCAGCTCACCAAGGGACAGGGGAAGGTCCTATAATTCACCCCTCCACTTT. Protein sequence: CASSPRDRGRSYNSPLHF. The V call is TRBV18, the J call TRBJ1-6; TRBD1 matches at 10 bases. V was pared by 2 bases and J by 1 base, with 5 bases of the junction left unmatched. This CDR3 region has 18 residues. Germline V CDR1 and CDR2: KGHSH, LQKENI.